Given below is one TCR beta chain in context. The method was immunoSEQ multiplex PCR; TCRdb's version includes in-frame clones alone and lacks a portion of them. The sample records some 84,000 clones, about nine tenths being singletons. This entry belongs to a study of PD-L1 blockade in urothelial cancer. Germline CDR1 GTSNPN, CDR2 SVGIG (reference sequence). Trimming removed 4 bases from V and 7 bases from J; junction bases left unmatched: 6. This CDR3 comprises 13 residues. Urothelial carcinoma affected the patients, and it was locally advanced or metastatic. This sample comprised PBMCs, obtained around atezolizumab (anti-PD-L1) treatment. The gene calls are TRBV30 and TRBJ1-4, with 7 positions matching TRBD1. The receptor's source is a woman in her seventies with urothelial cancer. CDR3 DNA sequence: TGTGCCTGGACCCAGAGGGACAGTGAAAAACTGTTTTTT. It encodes CAWTQRDSEKLFF.